Reported below is one T cell receptor beta chain. The sample comes from a study of blood T cell repertoires in COVID-19. Study overall: Samples came from the United States, Italy and Spain, spanning acute and convalescent COVID-19. In each case, the material was cDNA or gDNA derived from T cells, B-cell-depleted T cells, or PBMCs.

As handled by the study authors: Researchers report that nucleated cell counts were estimated from reference gene primer amplification. Generated by immunoSEQ multiplex PCR, the TCRdb table keeps only in-frame clones and is missing some. V, J and clone size are those of that table, while D and trimming were read from the DNA. Altogether roughly 170,000 clones are present, 80% to 90% being singletons, with the ten largest covering around 12%. Patients of the Seattle cohort, enrolled during active infection, were followed longitudinally. The sequence was obtained from a woman aged 70 to 79 with COVID-19, enrolled during active disease. The sequenced sample consisted of peripheral blood.

The CDR3 DNA sequence: TGTGCCAGCAGCTTAGTCGGCGGGAGTACGTCCTACGAGCAGTACTTC. This encodes CASSLVGGSTSYEQYF. The chain recombines TRBV7-8 with TRBJ2-7; TRBD2 matches 7 bases. The V and J ends lost 1 base and 1 base, in that order; junction bases with no gene match: 7. The CDR3 spans 16 residues. Germline V lookup: CDR1 SGHVS, CDR2 FQNEAQ.